This T cell receptor beta chain is from a study of T cells after posttransplantation cyclophosphamide. Study results and limitations: Donor CD8+ memory clones often dominated recipient blood repertoires at later times. Skin or GI-infiltrating T cells shared few TRB sequences with blood. Recipient CMV seropositivity and CMV reactivation strongly tracked TRB clonality.

Here immunoSEQ multiplex PCR was the method, and the copy in TCRdb shows in-frame clones only, minus some. Sampling found some 23,000 clones, none seen once. CDR1 SGDLS and CDR2 YYNGEE come from the germline V gene. The CDR3 length is 15 residues. Trimming left V 0 bases short and J 5 bases short, with 14 bases between. This clone was recorded many times. No antigen is known for it. Treatment was busulfan-fludarabine conditioning, a marrow graft, and cyclophosphamide on days +3 and +4. This clonotype was obtained from a young adult male patient who received an allogeneic stem cell transplant from a related donor, was CMV-positive, and had no GVHD. Certain T cells may be donor cells from the graft. The source was PBMCs, collected after allogeneic stem cell transplant with posttransplant cyclophosphamide. V usage is TRBV9 and J usage is TRBJ2-5; weak D call: TRBD1 (6 bases). The CDR3 loop is CASSVDTGSGETQYF. The CDR3 DNA follows: TGTGCCAGCAGCGTAGACACAGGGTCCGGGGAGACCCAGTACTTC.